Only a few counts were recorded for the clone carrying this T cell receptor (beta chain). What it binds is not known. TCRdb independently ran MiXCR on the 5' RACE reads; one entry per CDR3 protein. The data contain nearly 900,000 distinct CDR3 sequences, roughly an eighth of them singletons. The J segment lost 1 base and the V segment lost 1 base, leaving 4 bases of the junction unmatched. Germline loops: CDR1 SGHVS, CDR2 FQNEAQ. This CDR3 has 16 residues. This specimen belongs to a study of identical twins. Broader study findings: Models underpredicted monozygotic twin sharing of out-of-frame TCR alpha.

This sample also belongs to another study, concerning yellow fever vaccine responses in identical twins.

The sequenced sample was PBMCs. The source is a woman in her late teens or twenties in good health. The rearrangement links TRBV7-8 to TRBJ2-3, with 8 nucleotides matching TRBD2. The CDR3 region is CASSLVGRGGTDTQYF. CDR3 sequence (DNA): TGTGCCAGCAGCTTAGTCGGGCGGGGGGGCACAGATACGCAGTATTTT.